This T cell receptor beta chain comes out of a study of T cells in Graves' hyperthyroidism and ophthalmopathy. The study, taken as a whole, reports: Model predictions of ophthalmopathy came a median 6.5 months before onset.

RNA transcripts gave rise to amplified TCR beta CDR3 regions. The TCR CDR3 first-round RT-PCR relied on the HTBI primer set. TCRdb processed the multiplex PCR reads anew with MiXCR; each CDR3 protein has one entry. The repertoire holds more than 300,000 distinct CDR3 sequences, around 18% seen once, with 40% in the top ten. Losses at the gene ends were 9 bases for V and 3 bases for J; bases not matched to a gene: 12. Germline loops: CDR1 SGHRS, CDR2 YFSETQ. This CDR3 has 16 residues. Worth noting for this clonotype: Its antigen is not known.

The rearrangement uses TRBV5-1 and TRBJ2-2; 9 nucleotides match TRBD1. Input material: blood. This sequence was found in a man between 18 and 29 years old with Graves' ophthalmopathy. The CDR3 loop reads CATRGQGASYTGELFF. CDR3 nucleotides: TGCGCCACCCGGGGACAGGGCGCCTCATACACCGGGGAGCTGTTTTTT.